A selection of T cell receptor beta chains follows, all from one sample in a study of shared clonotypes between healthy human individuals. Measured with immunoSEQ multiplex PCR; TCRdb has only the in-frame clones, and not every one. The sample yields 1.5 million to 2.5 million clones, around 96% seen once. Sequences were obtained from naive CD8+ T cells sorted from blood. These receptors were obtained from a man in his late teens or twenties in good health. CDR3s include the opening cysteine and the closing phenylalanine or tryptophan. Fields, in order: J gene, clone size, D gene, V gene, CDR3 protein, CDR3 DNA. A D gene is named only where the DNA matches it firmly. A row's size may be missing; if present it is once, few, many or a size class.

TRBJ1-5 | NA | NA | TRBV28 | CASSFLQTSNQPQHF | TGTGCCAGCAGTTTCCTTCAGACAAGCAATCAGCCCCAGCATTTT
TRBJ1-1 | few | TRBD1 | TRBV18 | CASSPTGGAITEAFF | TGTGCCAGCTCACCGACAGGGGGCGCAATCACTGAAGCTTTCTTT
TRBJ2-3 | NA | TRBD1 | TRBV5-8 | CASSLDGTGGADTQYF | TGTGCCAGCAGCTTGGACGGGACAGGGGGCGCGGATACGCAGTATTTT
TRBJ2-1 | NA | TRBD2 | TRBV7-9 | CASSFAGGYINEQFF | TGTGCCAGCAGCTTTGCGGGGGGGTACATCAATGAGCAGTTCTTC
TRBJ1-6 | NA | NA | TRBV7-2 | CASSLHNNSPLHF | TGTGCCAGCAGCTTACACAACAATTCACCCCTCCACTTT
TRBJ2-7 | NA | NA | TRBV5-4 | CASSSGESSYEQYF | TGTGCCAGCAGCTCAGGAGAGAGCTCCTACGAGCAGTACTTC
TRBJ1-1 | NA | TRBD1 | TRBV27 | CASSPYRTGRTEAFF | TGTGCCAGCAGTCCCTATCGGACAGGGCGGACTGAAGCTTTCTTT
TRBJ2-1 | NA | TRBD1 | TRBV10-3 | CAISQTGGNEQFF | TGTGCCATCAGCCAGACAGGGGGCAATGAGCAGTTCTTC
TRBJ2-1 | NA | NA | TRBV7-9 | CASSHDYGEYNEQFF | TGTGCCAGCAGCCACGACTACGGGGAGTACAATGAGCAGTTCTTC
TRBJ2-7 | once | TRBD2 | TRBV19 | CASSITSASYEQYF | TGTGCCAGTAGTATAACTAGCGCCTCCTACGAGCAGTACTTC
TRBJ2-2 | NA | TRBD1 | TRBV9 | CASSVGQGAGELFF | TGTGCCAGCAGCGTAGGGCAGGGGGCCGGGGAGCTGTTTTTT
TRBJ2-1 | NA | NA | TRBV25-1 | CASSDRAWDEQFF | TGTGCCAGCAGTGACAGGGCCTGGGATGAGCAGTTCTTC
TRBJ1-2 | NA | TRBD1 | TRBV5-1 | CASSSPGQMAEGYTF | TGCGCCAGCAGCTCCCCGGGACAGATGGCGGAGGGCTACACCTTC
TRBJ2-3 | NA | TRBD2 | TRBV4-1 | CASSQGRLATSTDTQYF | TGCGCCAGCAGCCAGGGTCGACTAGCCACCAGCACAGATACGCAGTATTTT
TRBJ2-2 | NA | TRBD2 | TRBV5-1 | CASSPPLAGVNTGELFF | TGCGCCAGCAGCCCCCCATTAGCGGGGGTGAACACCGGGGAGCTGTTTTTT
TRBJ2-3 | NA | NA | TRBV4-1 | CASSQRTGTDTQYF | TGCGCCAGCAGCCAAAGGACGGGCACAGATACGCAGTATTTT
TRBJ2-5 | NA | NA | TRBV4-1 | CASSQVIQETQYF | TGCGCCAGCAGCCAAGTGATCCAAGAGACCCAGTACTTC
TRBJ1-2 | once | NA | TRBV7-2 | CASSLEGTVYGYTF | TGTGCCAGCAGCCTCGAGGGGACGGTCTATGGCTACACCTTC
TRBJ2-1 | NA | TRBD2 | TRBV6-1 | CASREAGGGSYNEQFF | TGTGCCAGCCGAGAAGCGGGAGGGGGATCCTACAATGAGCAGTTCTTC
TRBJ2-2 | NA | NA | TRBV4-1 | CASSPISGPYTGELFF | TGCGCCAGCAGCCCTATCTCTGGGCCTTACACCGGGGAGCTGTTTTTT
TRBJ1-1 | NA | NA | TRBV5-1 | CASSLDVLPTEAFF | TGCGCCAGCAGCTTGGACGTACTCCCCACTGAAGCTTTCTTT
TRBJ1-1 | NA | NA | TRBV10-2 | CASSEGAAEAFF | TGCGCCAGCAGTGAAGGGGCCGCTGAAGCTTTCTTT
TRBJ2-7 | NA | NA | TRBV10-2 | CASRWREGAYEQYF | TGCGCCAGCAGGTGGAGGGAAGGGGCCTACGAGCAGTACTTC
TRBJ2-7 | NA | TRBD1 | TRBV19 | CASSIERDREGYEQYF | TGTGCCAGTAGTATCGAGCGGGACAGGGAAGGGTACGAGCAGTACTTC
TRBJ1-1 | NA | TRBD1 | TRBV27 | CATRYGTGGLTEAFF | TGTGCCACCCGATACGGGACAGGGGGTCTCACTGAAGCTTTCTTT
TRBJ2-1 | NA | TRBD1 | TRBV2 | CASNGQDNEQFF | TGTGCCAGCAATGGACAGGACAATGAGCAGTTCTTC
TRBJ2-7 | NA | TRBD1 | TRBV14 | CASSYGQGSYEQYF | TGTGCCAGCAGCTACGGACAGGGCTCCTACGAGCAGTACTTC
TRBJ1-4 | NA | TRBD1 | TRBV28 | CASSLTGATNEKLFF | TGTGCCAGCAGTTTGACAGGGGCAACTAATGAAAAACTGTTTTTT
TRBJ2-2 | once | NA | TRBV6-5 | CASSPITGELFF | TGTGCCAGCAGCCCTATCACCGGGGAGCTGTTTTTT
TRBJ2-1 | NA | NA | TRBV4-1 | CASSQVSGGRHEQFF | TGCGCCAGCAGCCAAGTTTCGGGGGGCCGACATGAGCAGTTCTTC